This entry features one T cell receptor (beta chain) sequence. As yet, its antigen is unknown. Germline CDR1 SGDLS, CDR2 YYNGEE. Trimming at V came to 4 bases and at J to 2 bases, leaving 9 bases not matched to a gene. This CDR3 comprises 16 residues. TCRdb keeps only in-frame clones here, not all; method: immunoSEQ multiplex PCR. The repertoire holds roughly 60,000 clones, with more than 60% as singletons. The data originate from a study of CD4+ T cells in melanoma. Findings and limits, study-wide: Diverse differentiation states were reported for melanoma neoantigen-specific CD4+ T cells.

This TCR was sampled from a human donor with melanoma. V usage is TRBV9 and J usage is TRBJ2-5, with 9 bases matching TRBD1. The sample was tumor tissue. The CDR3 reads CASSQLPGQGQETQYF. CDR3 nucleotide sequence: TGTGCCAGCAGCCAACTTCCGGGACAGGGACAAGAGACCCAGTACTTC.